The rows below give T cell receptor gamma chains drawn from one sample of a study of Vδ1+ human thymocytes. TCRdb re-called clones from the multiplex PCR reads using CATT. Seen here are over 25,000 gamma-chain clones, around 18% observed once, and the top ten hold approximately 1.7%. Sequences were obtained from Vdelta1+ gamma-delta thymocytes from the thymus. The receptors stem from a boy under two years old who had congenital heart surgery. CDR3s include the opening cysteine and the closing phenylalanine or tryptophan. Not every row has a clone size; where given, it reads once, few, many or a size class.

size	V	J	CDR3	DNA
few	TRGV2	TRGJP1	CATWDGPRDTTGWFKIF	TGTGCCACCTGGGACGGGCCGAGGGATACCACTGGTTGGTTCAAGATATTT
few	TRGV4	TRGJP2	CATWDGRSSDWIKTF	TGTGCCACCTGGGATGGGCGTAGTAGTGATTGGATCAAGACGTTT
-	TRGV5	TRGJ1/TRGJ2	CATWDRLKGENYYKKLF	TGTGCCACCTGGGACAGGCTAAAGGGTGAGAATTATTATAAGAAACTCTTT
-	TRGV4	TRGJ1/TRGJ2	CATWDGWYKKLF	TGTGCCACCTGGGATGGTTGGTATAAGAAACTCTTT
few	TRGV8	TRGJP2	CATWGEGDWIKTF	TGTGCCACCTGGGGAGAGGGTGATTGGATCAAGACGTTT
-	TRGV5	TRGJ1/TRGJ2	CATWDSWNYKKLF	TGTGCCACCTGGGACAGTTGGAATTATAAGAAACTCTTT
few	TRGV9	TRGJ1/TRGJ2	CALWEPCVFRYYKKLF	TGTGCCTTGTGGGAGCCATGCGTGTTCCGTTATTATAAGAAACTCTTT
-	TRGV4	TRGJ1/TRGJ2	CATWEAPMKKLF	TGTGCCACCTGGGAAGCCCCAATGAAGAAACTCTTT
few	TRGV2	TRGJ1/TRGJ2	CATCVHKKLF	TGTGCCACCTGCGTTCATAAGAAACTCTTT
few	TRGV9	TRGJP	CALWEVALGKKIKVF	TGTGCCTTGTGGGAGGTGGCGTTGGGCAAAAAAATCAAGGTATTT
few	TRGV3	TRGJ1/TRGJ2	CATWDTDKKLF	TGTGCCACCTGGGACACCGATAAGAAACTCTTT
few	TRGV8	TRGJ1/TRGJ2	CATWGIYKKLF	TGTGCCACCTGGGGAATTTATAAGAAACTCTTT
few	TRGV2	TRGJ1/TRGJ2	CATWDGLLPAYYKKLF	TGTGCCACCTGGGACGGGCTGTTACCGGCTTATTATAAGAAACTCTTT
-	TRGV8	TRGJP2	CATWEYVSSDWIKTF	TGTGCCACCTGGGAATACGTGAGTAGTGATTGGATCAAGACGTTT
few	TRGV9	TRGJ1/TRGJ2	CALWGPPYKKLF	TGTGCCTTGTGGGGCCCACCCTATAAGAAACTCTTT
few	TRGV2	TRGJP1	CATMVYTTGWFKIF	TGTGCCACCATGGTTTATACCACTGGTTGGTTCAAGATATTT
few	TRGV5	TRGJ1/TRGJ2	CATWDGRSYKKLF	TGTGCCACCTGGGACGGGCGTAGTTATAAGAAACTCTTT
-	TRGV5	TRGJ1/TRGJ2	CATWVFPGYKRLF	TGTGCCACCTGGGTCTTCCCGGGGTATAAGAGACTCTTT
few	TRGV9	TRGJ1/TRGJ2	CALWELGLQLYYKKLF	TGTGCCTTGTGGGAGTTGGGGCTTCAACTTTATTATAAGAAACTCTTT
-	TRGV2	TRGJP2	CATWDGGSSDWIKTF	TGTGCCACCTGGGACGGGGGTAGTAGTGATTGGATCAAGACGTTT
-	TRGV5	TRGJ1/TRGJ2	CATWDRLPYKKLF	TGTGCCACCTGGGACAGGCTTCCTTATAAGAAACTCTTT
-	TRGV2	TRGJ1/TRGJ2	CATWDGLPAGYKKLF	TGTGCCACCTGGGACGGGCTCCCGGCCGGTTATAAGAAACTCTTT
few	TRGV9	TRGJ1/TRGJ2	CALWEPQSQSLSYKKLF	TGTGCCTTGTGGGAGCCCCAATCCCAATCTTTGAGTTATAAGAAACTCTTT
few	TRGV9	TRGJ1/TRGJ2	CALWEVGIKKLF	TGTGCCTTGTGGGAGGTGGGTATTAAGAAACTCTTT
few	TRGV4	TRGJ1/TRGJ2	CATWDREYKKLF	TGTGCCACCTGGGATCGAGAATATAAGAAACTCTTT
-	TRGV2	TRGJ1/TRGJ2	CATWDVPRGKLF	TGTGCCACCTGGGACGTCCCTAGGGGGAAACTCTTT
-	TRGV2	TRGJP2	CATWDGHDNWIKTF	TGTGCCACCTGGGACGGGCACGACAATTGGATCAAGACGTTT
-	TRGV4	TRGJ1/TRGJ2	CATWDGPMNYYKKLF	TGTGCCACCTGGGATGGACCCATGAATTATTATAAGAAACTCTTT
medium-sized	TRGV9	TRGJ1/TRGJ2	CALWEENKKLF	TGTGCCTTGTGGGAGGAGAATAAGAAACTCTTT
-	TRGV3	TRGJ1/TRGJ2	CATWDRLKGFGKLF	TGTGCCACCTGGGACAGGCTCAAAGGATTTGGGAAACTCTTT
-	TRGV3	TRGJ1/TRGJ2	CATWDRRGKKLF	TGTGCCACCTGGGACAGGAGGGGGAAGAAACTCTTT
few	TRGV2	TRGJ1/TRGJ2	CATWDGRRYKKLF	TGTGCCACCTGGGACGGGCGGAGGTATAAGAAACTCTTT
few	TRGV4	TRGJ1/TRGJ2	CATWDGLWDYYKKLF	TGTGCCACCTGGGATGGGCTATGGGATTATTATAAGAAACTCTTT
-	TRGV3	TRGJ1/TRGJ2	CATWDRKYYKKLF	TGTGCCACCTGGGACAGAAAATATTATAAGAAACTCTTT
few	TRGV5	TRGJ1/TRGJ2	CATWDSPKKLF	TGTGCCACCTGGGACAGTCCTAAGAAACTCTTT